Sequencing of this T cell receptor beta chain was carried out in a study of blood T cells in healthy people across ages. Combining a sample-barcoded 5' primer with a J-beta primer mix, a second PCR ran for roughly 7 to 11 cycles. TCRdb ran MiXCR on the 5' RACE reads and lists one entry per CDR3 protein. Of fewer than 2 million distinct CDR3 sequences in the sample, 30% to 40% were seen once. The CDR3 extends over 14 amino acids. Germline V lookup: CDR1 SNHLY, CDR2 FYNNEI. The total RNA that was extracted per sample amounted to at least 5.5 micrograms. The chain employs TRBV2 and TRBJ2-4; 10 nucleotides agree with TRBD1. The J call may be incorrect, as the DNA end agrees better with TRBJ2-7. This sequence originates from a human donor in good health. Sequenced: blood. CDR3 DNA: TGTGCCAGCAGTGAACCGACAGGGGGCCACGAGCAGTACTTC. Residues: CASSEPTGGHEQYF.